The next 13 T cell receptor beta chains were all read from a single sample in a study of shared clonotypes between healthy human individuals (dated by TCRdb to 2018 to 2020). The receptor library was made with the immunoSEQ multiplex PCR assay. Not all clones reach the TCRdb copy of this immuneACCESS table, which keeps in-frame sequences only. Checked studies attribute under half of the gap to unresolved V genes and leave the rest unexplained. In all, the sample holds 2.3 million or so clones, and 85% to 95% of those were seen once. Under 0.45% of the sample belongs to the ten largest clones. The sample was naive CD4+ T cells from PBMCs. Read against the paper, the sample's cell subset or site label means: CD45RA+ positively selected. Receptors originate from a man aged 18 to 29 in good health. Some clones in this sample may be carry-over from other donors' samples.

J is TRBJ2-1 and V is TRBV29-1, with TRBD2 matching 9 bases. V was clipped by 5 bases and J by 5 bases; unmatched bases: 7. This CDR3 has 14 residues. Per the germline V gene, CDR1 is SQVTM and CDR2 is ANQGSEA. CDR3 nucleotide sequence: TGCAGCGTTTCTACCAGACTAGCGGACAATGAGCAGTTCTTC. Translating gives CSVSTRLADNEQFF.

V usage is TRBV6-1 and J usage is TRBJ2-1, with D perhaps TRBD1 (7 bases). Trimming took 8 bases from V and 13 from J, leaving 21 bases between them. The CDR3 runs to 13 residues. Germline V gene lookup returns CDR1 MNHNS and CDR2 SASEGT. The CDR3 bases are TGTGCCAGCTTGGACAGGAGGGACCCTGATCAGTTCTTC. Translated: CASLDRRDPDQFF.

The CDR3 here is CASSIGTANIVYGYTF. CDR3 coding DNA: TGTGCCAGTAGTATCGGGACAGCCAATATTGTCTATGGCTACACCTTC. The V and J genes are TRBV19 and TRBJ1-2, with 7 bases lining up with TRBD1. CDR1 LNHDA and CDR2 SQIVND come from the germline V gene (reference sequence). This CDR3 is 16 amino acids long. The J segment lost 4 bases and the V segment lost 3 bases, leaving 11 bases of the junction unmatched.

The CDR3 coding sequence is TGTGCCAGCAGTGTTCCCGGGGGACTAGTTATAAATACGCAGTATTTT. Protein: CASSVPGGLVINTQYF. The rearrangement uses TRBV2 and TRBJ2-3, with 8 positions matching TRBD2. CDR3 size: 16 residues. The V gene end was trimmed by 4 bases and the J gene end by 7 bases; junction bases not matched to a gene: 13. CDR1 and CDR2 from the germline V gene are SNHLY and FYNNEI. Variable domain in full (rest from reference TRBV2 and TRBJ2-3): EPEVTQTPSHQVTQMGQEVILRCVPISNHLYFYWYRQILGQKVEFLVSFYNNEISEKSEIFDDQFSVERPDGSNFTLKIRSTKLEDSAMYFCASSVPGGLVINTQYFGPGTRLTVL.

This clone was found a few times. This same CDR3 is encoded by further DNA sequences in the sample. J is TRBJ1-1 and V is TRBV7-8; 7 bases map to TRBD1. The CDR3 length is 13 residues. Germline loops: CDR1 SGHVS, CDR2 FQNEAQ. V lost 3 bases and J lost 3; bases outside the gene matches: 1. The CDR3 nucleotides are TGTGCCAGCAGCTTTGACAGGGACACTGAAGCTTTCTTT. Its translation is CASSFDRDTEAFF.

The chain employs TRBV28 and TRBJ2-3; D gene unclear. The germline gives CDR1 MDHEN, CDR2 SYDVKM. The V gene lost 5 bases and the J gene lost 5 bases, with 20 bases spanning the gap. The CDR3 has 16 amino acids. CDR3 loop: CASSTMTVLTLDTQYF. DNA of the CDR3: TGTGCCAGCAGTACCATGACCGTCTTAACCCTAGATACGCAGTATTTT.

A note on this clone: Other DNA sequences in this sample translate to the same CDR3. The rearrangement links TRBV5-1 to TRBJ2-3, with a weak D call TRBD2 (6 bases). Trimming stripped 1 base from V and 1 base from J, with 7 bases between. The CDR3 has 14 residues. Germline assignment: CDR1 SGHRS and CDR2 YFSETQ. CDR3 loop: CASSLSSGTDTQYF. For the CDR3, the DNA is TGCGCCAGCAGCTTGTCTAGCGGCACAGATACGCAGTATTTT.

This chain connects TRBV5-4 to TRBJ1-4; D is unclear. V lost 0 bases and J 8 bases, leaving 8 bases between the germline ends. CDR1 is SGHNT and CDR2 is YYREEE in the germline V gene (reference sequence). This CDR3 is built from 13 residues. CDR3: CASSLGLDEKLFF. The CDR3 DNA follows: TGTGCCAGCAGCTTGGGCTTGGACGAAAAACTGTTTTTT.

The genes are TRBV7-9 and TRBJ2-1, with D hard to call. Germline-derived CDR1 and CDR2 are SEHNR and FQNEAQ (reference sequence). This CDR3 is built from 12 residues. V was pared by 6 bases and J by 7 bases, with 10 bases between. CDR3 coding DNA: TGTGCCAGCAGTTCCCTTGTTAATGAGCAGTTCTTC. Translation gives CASSSLVNEQFF.

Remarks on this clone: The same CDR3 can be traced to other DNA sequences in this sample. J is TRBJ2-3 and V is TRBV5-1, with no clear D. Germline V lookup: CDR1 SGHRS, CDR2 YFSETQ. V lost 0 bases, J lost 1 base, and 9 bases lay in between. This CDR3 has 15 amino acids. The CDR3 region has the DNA TGCGCCAGCAGCTTGGACCCGTCGGGCACAGATACGCAGTATTTT. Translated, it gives CASSLDPSGTDTQYF.

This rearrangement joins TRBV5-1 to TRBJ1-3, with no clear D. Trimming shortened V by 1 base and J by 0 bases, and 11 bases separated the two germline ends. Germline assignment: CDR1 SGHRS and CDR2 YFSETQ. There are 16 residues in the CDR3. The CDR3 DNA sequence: TGCGCCAGCAGCTTGCAAGGAGGAAACTCTGGAAACACCATATATTTT. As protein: CASSLQGGNSGNTIYF.

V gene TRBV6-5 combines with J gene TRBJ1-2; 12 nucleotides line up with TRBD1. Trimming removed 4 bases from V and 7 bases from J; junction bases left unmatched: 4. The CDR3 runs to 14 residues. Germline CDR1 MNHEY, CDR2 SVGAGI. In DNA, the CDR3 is TGTGCCAGCAGTTGGGACAGGGGGCGACTTGGCTACACCTTC. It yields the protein CASSWDRGRLGYTF.

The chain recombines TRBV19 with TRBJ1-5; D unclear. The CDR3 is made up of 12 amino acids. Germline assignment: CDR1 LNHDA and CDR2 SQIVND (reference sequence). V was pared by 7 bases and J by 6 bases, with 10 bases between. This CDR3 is CASIRASQPQHF. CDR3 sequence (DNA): TGTGCCAGTATACGGGCAAGTCAGCCCCAGCATTTT.